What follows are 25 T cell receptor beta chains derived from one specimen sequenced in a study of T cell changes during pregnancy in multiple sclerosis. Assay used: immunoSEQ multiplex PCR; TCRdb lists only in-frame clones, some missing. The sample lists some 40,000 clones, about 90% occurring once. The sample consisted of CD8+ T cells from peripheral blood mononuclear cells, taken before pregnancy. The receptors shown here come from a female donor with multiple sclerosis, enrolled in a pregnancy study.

The CDR3 DNA reads TGTGCCAGCAGCTTGGATGACAGGGGGGGCTATGGCTACACCTTC. It codes for CASSLDDRGGYGYTF. The chain couples TRBV2 to TRBJ1-2, with 9 bases that match TRBD1. Germline V lookup: CDR1 SNHLY, CDR2 FYNNEI. CDR3 length equals 15 residues. The junction had 9 bases not matched to a gene; V was cut back by 6 bases and J by 4 bases.

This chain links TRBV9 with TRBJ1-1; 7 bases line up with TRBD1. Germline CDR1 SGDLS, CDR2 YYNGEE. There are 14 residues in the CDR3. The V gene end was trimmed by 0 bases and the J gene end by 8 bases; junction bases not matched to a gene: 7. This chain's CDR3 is CASSVGQGAVEAFF. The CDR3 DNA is TGTGCCAGCAGCGTAGGACAGGGAGCGGTAGAAGCTTTCTTT.

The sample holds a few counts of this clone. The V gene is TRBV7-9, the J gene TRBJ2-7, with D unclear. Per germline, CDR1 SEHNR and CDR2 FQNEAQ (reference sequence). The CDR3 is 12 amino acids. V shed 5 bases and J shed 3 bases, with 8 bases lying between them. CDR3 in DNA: TGTGCCAGCAGCCCTACAGTCTACGAGCAGTACTTC. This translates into CASSPTVYEQYF. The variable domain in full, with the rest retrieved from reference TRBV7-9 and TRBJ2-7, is DTGVSQNPRHKITKRGQNVTFRCDPISEHNRLYWYRQTLGQGPEFLTYFQNEAQLEKSRLLSDRFSAERPKGSFSTLEIQRTEQGDSAMYLCASSPTVYEQYFGPGTRLTVT.

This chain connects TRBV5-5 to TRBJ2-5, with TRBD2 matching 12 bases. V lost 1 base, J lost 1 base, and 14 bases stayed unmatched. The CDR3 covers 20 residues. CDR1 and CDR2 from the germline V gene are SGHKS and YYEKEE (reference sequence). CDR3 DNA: TGTGCCAGCAGCTTGCCTGAGACTAGCGGGGGCCCACGACGCCAAGAGACCCAGTACTTC. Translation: CASSLPETSGGPRRQETQYF.

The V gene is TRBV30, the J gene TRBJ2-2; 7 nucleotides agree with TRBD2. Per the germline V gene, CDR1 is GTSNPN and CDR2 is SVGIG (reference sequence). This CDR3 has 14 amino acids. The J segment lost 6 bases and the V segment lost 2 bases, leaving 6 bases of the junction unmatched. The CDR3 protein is CAWSTPAGAGELFF. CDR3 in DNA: TGTGCCTGGAGTACCCCCGCGGGGGCCGGGGAGCTGTTTTTT.

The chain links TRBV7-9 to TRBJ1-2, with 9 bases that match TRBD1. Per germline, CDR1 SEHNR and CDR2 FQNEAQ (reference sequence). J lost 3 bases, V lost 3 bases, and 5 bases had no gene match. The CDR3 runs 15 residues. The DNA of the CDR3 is TGTGCCAGCAGCTTTCTCGGGACAGGGTACTATGGCTACACCTTC. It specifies CASSFLGTGYYGYTF.

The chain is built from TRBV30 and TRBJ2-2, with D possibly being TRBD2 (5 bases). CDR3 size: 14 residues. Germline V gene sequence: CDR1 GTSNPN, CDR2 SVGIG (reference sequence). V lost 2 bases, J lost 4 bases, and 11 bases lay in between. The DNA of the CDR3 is TGTGCCTGGAGTAGGAGGAACCCCACCGGGGAGCTGTTTTTT. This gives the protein CAWSRRNPTGELFF.

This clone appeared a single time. CDR3 sequence (DNA): TGTGCCAGCAGCCTCAGCGGGCCGTCCTACAATGAGCAGTTCTTC. It yields the protein CASSLSGPSYNEQFF. V gene TRBV6-5 combines with J gene TRBJ2-1, with D perhaps matching TRBD2 (6 bases). CDR1 is MNHEY, CDR2 SVGAGI, per germline. V was cut by 6 bases and J by 1 base, with 13 bases left in between. This CDR3 is built from 15 residues.

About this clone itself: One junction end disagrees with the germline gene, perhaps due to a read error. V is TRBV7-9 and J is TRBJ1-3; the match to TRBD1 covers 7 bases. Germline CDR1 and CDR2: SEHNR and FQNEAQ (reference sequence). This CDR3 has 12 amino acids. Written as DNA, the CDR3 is TGTGCCAGCAGTTTAGAGAGACAGGGACAACATTTT. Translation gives CASSLERQGQHF.

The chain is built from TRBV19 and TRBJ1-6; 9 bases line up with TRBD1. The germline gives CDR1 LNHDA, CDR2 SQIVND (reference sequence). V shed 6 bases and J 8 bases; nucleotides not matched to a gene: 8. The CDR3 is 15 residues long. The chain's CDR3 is CASRISRQGDSPLHF. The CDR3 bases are TGTGCCAGTAGGATTAGCCGACAGGGGGATTCACCCCTCCACTTT.

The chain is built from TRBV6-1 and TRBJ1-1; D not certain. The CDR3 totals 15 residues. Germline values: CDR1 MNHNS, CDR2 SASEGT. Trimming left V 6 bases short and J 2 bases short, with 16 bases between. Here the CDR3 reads CASRVLRLTNTEAFF. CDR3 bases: TGTGCCAGCAGGGTCCTGCGGCTAACCAACACTGAAGCTTTCTTT.

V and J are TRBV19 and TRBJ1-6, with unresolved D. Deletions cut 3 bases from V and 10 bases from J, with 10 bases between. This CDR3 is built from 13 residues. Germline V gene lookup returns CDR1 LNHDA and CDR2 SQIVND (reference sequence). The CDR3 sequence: CASSMMAWSPLHF. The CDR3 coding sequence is TGTGCCAGTAGTATGATGGCTTGGTCACCCCTCCACTTT.

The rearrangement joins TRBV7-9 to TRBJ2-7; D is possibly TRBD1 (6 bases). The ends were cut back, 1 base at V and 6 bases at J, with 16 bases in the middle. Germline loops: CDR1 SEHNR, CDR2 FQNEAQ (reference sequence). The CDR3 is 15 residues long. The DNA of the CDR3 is TGTGCCAGCAGCTTAGAGTCCAGGGGTTTGTTCGAGCAGTACTTC. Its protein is CASSLESRGLFEQYF. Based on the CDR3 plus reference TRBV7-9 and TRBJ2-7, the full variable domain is DTGVSQNPRHKITKRGQNVTFRCDPISEHNRLYWYRQTLGQGPEFLTYFQNEAQLEKSRLLSDRFSAERPKGSFSTLEIQRTEQGDSAMYLCASSLESRGLFEQYFGPGTRLTVT.

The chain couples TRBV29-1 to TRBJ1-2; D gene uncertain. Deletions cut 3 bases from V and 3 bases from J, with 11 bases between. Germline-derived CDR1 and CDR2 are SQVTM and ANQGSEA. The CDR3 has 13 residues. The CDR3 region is CSVEAGFDYGYTF. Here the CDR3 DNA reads TGCAGCGTTGAGGCAGGATTCGACTATGGCTACACCTTC.

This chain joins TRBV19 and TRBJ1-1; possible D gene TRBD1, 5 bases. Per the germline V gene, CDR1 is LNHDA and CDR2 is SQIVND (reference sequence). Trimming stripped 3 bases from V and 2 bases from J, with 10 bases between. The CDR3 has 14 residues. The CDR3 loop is CASSIGRGNTEAFF. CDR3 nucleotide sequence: TGTGCCAGTAGTATTGGGAGGGGAAACACTGAAGCTTTCTTT.

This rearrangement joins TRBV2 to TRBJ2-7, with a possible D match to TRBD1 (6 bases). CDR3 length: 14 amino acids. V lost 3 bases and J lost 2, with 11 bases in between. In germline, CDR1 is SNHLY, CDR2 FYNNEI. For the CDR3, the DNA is TGTGCCAGCAGTGAGAACAGGGTCCCCTACGAGCAGTACTTC. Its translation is CASSENRVPYEQYF.

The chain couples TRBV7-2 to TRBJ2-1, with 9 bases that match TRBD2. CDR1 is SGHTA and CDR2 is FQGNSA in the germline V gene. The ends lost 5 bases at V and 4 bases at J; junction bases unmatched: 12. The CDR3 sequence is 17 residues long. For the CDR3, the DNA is TGTGCCAGCAGCCCAACGGCCGGGACTAGCTCTTACAATGAGCAGTTCTTC. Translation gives CASSPTAGTSSYNEQFF.

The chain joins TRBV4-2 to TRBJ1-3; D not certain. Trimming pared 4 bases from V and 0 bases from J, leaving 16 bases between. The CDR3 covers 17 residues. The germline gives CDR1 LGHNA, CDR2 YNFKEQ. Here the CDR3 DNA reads TGTGCCAGCAGCCTTGTTGGGCAGCCGAGCTCTGGAAACACCATATATTTT. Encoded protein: CASSLVGQPSSGNTIYF.

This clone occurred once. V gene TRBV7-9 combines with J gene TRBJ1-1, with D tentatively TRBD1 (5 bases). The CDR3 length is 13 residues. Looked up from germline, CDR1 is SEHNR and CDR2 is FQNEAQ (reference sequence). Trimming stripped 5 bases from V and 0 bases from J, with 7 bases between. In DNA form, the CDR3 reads TGTGCCAGCAGCGAGACAGTGAACACTGAAGCTTTCTTT. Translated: CASSETVNTEAFF.

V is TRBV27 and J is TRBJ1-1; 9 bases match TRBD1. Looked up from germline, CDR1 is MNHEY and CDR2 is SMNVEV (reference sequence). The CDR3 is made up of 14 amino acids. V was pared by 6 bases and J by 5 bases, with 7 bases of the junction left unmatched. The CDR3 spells CASRVTGGGTEAFF. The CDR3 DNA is TGTGCCAGCAGGGTGACAGGGGGAGGGACTGAAGCTTTCTTT.

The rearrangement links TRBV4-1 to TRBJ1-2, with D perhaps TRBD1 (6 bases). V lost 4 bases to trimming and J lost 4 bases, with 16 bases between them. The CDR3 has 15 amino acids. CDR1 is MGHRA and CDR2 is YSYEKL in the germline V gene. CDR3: CASSRTGQQFYGYTF. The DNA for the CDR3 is TGCGCCAGCAGCCGCACCGGACAGCAGTTCTATGGCTACACCTTC.

As DNA, the CDR3 is TGTGCCAGCAGGGGGGACAGGGGGACCAATCAGCCCCAGCATTTT. It is translated as CASRGDRGTNQPQHF. V usage is TRBV28 and J usage is TRBJ1-5, with 11 bases matching TRBD1. The V gene end was trimmed by 6 bases and the J gene end by 3 bases; junction bases not matched to a gene: 4. The germline CDR1 and CDR2 sequences are MDHEN and SYDVKM. The CDR3 consists of 15 residues.

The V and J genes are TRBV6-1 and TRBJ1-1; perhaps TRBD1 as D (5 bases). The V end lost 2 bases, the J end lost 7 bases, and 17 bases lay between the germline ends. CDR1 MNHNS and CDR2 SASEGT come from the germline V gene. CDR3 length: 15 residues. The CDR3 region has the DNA TGTGCCAGCAGTGAATGGGGGGGACGGCAGCGTGAAGCTTTCTTT. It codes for CASSEWGGRQREAFF.

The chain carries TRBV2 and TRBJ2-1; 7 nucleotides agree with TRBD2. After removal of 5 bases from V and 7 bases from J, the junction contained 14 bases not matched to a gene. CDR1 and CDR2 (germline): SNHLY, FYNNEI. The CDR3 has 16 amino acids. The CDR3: CASSLSGEGPWNEQFF. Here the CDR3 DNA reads TGTGCCAGCAGTCTTTCGGGGGAGGGCCCGTGGAATGAGCAGTTCTTC.

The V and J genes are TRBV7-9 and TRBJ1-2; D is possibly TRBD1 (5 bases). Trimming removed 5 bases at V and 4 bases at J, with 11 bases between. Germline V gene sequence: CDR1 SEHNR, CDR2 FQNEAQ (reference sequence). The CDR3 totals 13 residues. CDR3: CASSPRAGYGYTF. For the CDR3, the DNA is TGTGCCAGCAGCCCCAGGGCCGGCTATGGCTACACCTTC.